The 8 T cell receptor beta chains below come from one sample, sequenced in a study of CD8 T cells in Susac syndrome. RNA amounts of roughly 0.5 to 1 ug underwent reverse transcription with random hexamers. TCRdb reanalysed the immunoSEQ multiplex PCR reads using MiXCR and keeps one entry per CDR3 protein. The sample yields roughly 200,000 distinct CDR3 sequences, 85% to 95% seen once. Sequences were obtained from CD8+ T cells from PBMCs. Every receptor here comes from a human donor with multiple sclerosis.

V gene TRBV20-1 combines with J gene TRBJ1-1, with no clear D. The CDR3 is made up of 14 amino acids. The V end was cut by 2 bases, the J end by 1 base, with 11 bases between. Germline V gene sequence: CDR1 DFQATT, CDR2 SNEGSKA (reference sequence). The CDR3, as DNA: TGCAGTGCTAGACCCACCCCAGGGAACACTGAAGCTTTCTTT. This translates into CSARPTPGNTEAFF.

This sequence joins TRBV7-9 and TRBJ2-7; D ambiguous. The V end was cut by 4 bases, the J end by 0 bases, with 10 bases between. Germline lookup yields CDR1 SEHNR and CDR2 FQNEAQ (reference sequence). CDR3 length: 14 amino acids. The CDR3 reads CASSSQFTSYEQYF. DNA of the CDR3: TGTGCCAGCAGCTCTCAGTTTACCTCCTACGAGCAGTACTTC.

J is TRBJ2-5 and V is TRBV7-9; 7 bases align to TRBD2. Unmatched junction bases numbered 10, after V lost 7 bases and J lost 2 bases. Germline V gene lookup returns CDR1 SEHNR and CDR2 FQNEAQ (reference sequence). CDR3 length: 15 residues. DNA for the CDR3: TGTGCCAGCAAGAAAGCGGGAAGGGAGCAAGAGACCCAGTACTTC. This translates into CASKKAGREQETQYF.

The chain employs TRBV5-6 and TRBJ1-2; a weak D match, TRBD1 (5 bases). The CDR3 totals 14 residues. Trimming took off 6 bases at V and 7 bases at J, with 19 bases between the two ends. The V gene's germline CDR1 is SGHDT and CDR2 YYEEEE. The CDR3 region has the DNA TGTGCCAGCACCCTCCAACCAAGGGGCCCTGGCTACACCTTC. Translating gives CASTLQPRGPGYTF.

The rearrangement joins TRBV3-1 to TRBJ2-1; 10 bases are shared with TRBD2. CDR1 and CDR2 from the germline V gene are LGHDT and YNNKEL (reference sequence). Trimming cost V 2 bases and J 0 bases; bases outside gene matches: 13. This CDR3 comprises 20 residues. CDR3 amino acids: CASSQSPGTSVKSSYNEQFF. The CDR3 DNA reads TGTGCCAGCAGCCAATCCCCCGGGACTAGCGTAAAGAGCTCCTACAATGAGCAGTTCTTC.

V gene TRBV7-9 combines with J gene TRBJ2-7; the D is unclear. Trimming pared 5 bases from V and 2 bases from J, leaving 10 bases between. Germline CDR1 SEHNR, CDR2 FQNEAQ (reference sequence). The CDR3 runs 13 residues. The CDR3 region has the DNA TGTGCCAGCAGCCATCCCCAGGCCTACGAGCAGTACTTC. Amino acid sequence: CASSHPQAYEQYF.

The V gene is TRBV18, the J gene TRBJ1-1; D unclear. Germline CDR1 is KGHSH and CDR2 is LQKENI. CDR3 size: 12 residues. V was trimmed by 6 bases and J by 8 bases, leaving 13 bases between them. CDR3 protein: CASSTNDQEAFF. CDR3 nucleotides: TGTGCCAGCTCCACTAACGACCAAGAAGCTTTCTTT.

The CDR3 nucleotides read TGTGCCAGCAGTTACTCGACAGAAATCTACGAGCAGTACTTC. This translates into CASSYSTEIYEQYF. The rearrangement uses TRBV6-5 and TRBJ2-7; a possible D gene is TRBD1 (5 bases). V lost 0 bases and J 3 bases, leaving 9 bases between the germline ends. Germline values: CDR1 MNHEY, CDR2 SVGAGI. The CDR3 contains 14 residues.